This record concerns one T cell receptor (beta chain) sequence. Its cognate antigen is unknown. The sample comes from a study of cytomegalovirus exposure and HLA in healthy donors. CDR3 length: 13 residues. Germline assignment: CDR1 MDHEN and CDR2 SYDVKM. The V and J ends lost 8 bases and 1 base, in that order; junction bases with no gene match: 1. Study findings and constraints: Cytomegalovirus-associated status was assigned to some 160 TCR beta chains. Rarity marked most TCR sequences, yet some public TCRs occurred in many donors. The tendency of first-cohort TCR clusters to co-occur in the 120 or so validation repertoires emerged from a later analysis.

Sequenced by immunoSEQ multiplex PCR; TCRdb stores in-frame clones only, minus some. The sample carries around 170,000 clones, around 90% recorded once. The chain links TRBV28 to TRBJ1-2, with 10 bases identical to TRBD1. The TCR was taken from a man between 18 and 35 years old in good health and CMV-seronegative. The sequenced sample consisted of PBMCs. The CDR3 is CASRDRGNYGYTF. In nucleotides, the CDR3 is TGTGCCAGCCGGGACAGGGGTAACTATGGCTACACCTTC.